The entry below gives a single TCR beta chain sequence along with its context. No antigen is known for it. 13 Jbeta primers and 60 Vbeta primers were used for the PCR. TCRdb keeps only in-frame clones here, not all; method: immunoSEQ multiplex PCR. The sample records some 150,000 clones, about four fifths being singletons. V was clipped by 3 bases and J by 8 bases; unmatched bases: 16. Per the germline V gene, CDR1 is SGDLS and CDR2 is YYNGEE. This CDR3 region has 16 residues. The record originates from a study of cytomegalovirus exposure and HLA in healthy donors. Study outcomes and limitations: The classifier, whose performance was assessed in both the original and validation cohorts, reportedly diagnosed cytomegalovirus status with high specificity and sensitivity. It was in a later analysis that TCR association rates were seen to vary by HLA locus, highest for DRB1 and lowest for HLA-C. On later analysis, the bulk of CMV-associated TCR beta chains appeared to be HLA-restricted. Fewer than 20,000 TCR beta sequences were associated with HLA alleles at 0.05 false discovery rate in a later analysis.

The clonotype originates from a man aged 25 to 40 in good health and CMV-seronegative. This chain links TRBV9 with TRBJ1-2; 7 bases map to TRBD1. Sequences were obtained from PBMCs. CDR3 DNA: TGTGCCAGCAGCGCACCTAGCCGGGACAGCTCTGTGGGCTACACCTTC. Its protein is CASSAPSRDSSVGYTF.